This T cell receptor beta chain was profiled in a study of T cell responses to AZD1222 COVID-19 vaccine. The method was immunoSEQ multiplex PCR; TCRdb's version includes in-frame clones alone and lacks a portion of them. The repertoire includes roughly 140,000 clones, about 85% of them detected once, and 5.5% to 7% sits in the top ten. CDR3 length: 16 amino acids. V was shortened by 3 bases and J by 5 bases, with 17 bases between the two germline ends. Germline CDR1 reads WNHNN; CDR2 reads SYGVQD (reference sequence). V and J are TRBV10-1 and TRBJ2-1, with a tentative D call TRBD2 (5 bases). Sequencing used peripheral blood, obtained after recovery from COVID-19. The receptor was derived from an adult who had recovered from COVID-19. The CDR3 DNA sequence: TGCGCCAGCAGTGATATCGGGGTCCTAACTGACAATGAGCAGTTCTTC. Amino acid sequence: CASSDIGVLTDNEQFF.